The 26 T cell receptor beta chains below were found in one sample sequenced in a study of response to subunit inactivated influenza vaccine. TCRdb redid the calling of the RT-PCR reads with MiXCR, one entry per CDR3 protein. The sample records about 500,000 distinct CDR3 sequences, 16% being singletons. The sample consisted of CD4+ T cells sorted from PBMCs, taken around 25 months after vaccination. All receptors come from a man between 50 and 75 years old who received an inactivated influenza vaccine.

This sequence joins TRBV10-3 and TRBJ1-1; no definite D call. V gave up 4 bases and J gave up 8 bases, with 11 bases separating them. Germline V gives CDR1 ENHRY, CDR2 SYGVKD. This CDR3 is 12 amino acids long. Here the CDR3 reads CAISVGGLEAFF. CDR3 DNA: TGTGCCATCAGTGTAGGCGGACTGGAAGCTTTCTTT.

This clonotype was observed a few times. This may arise from a read error, as a much more abundant clone is one base away. This chain uses TRBV5-5 with TRBJ2-3, with D possibly being TRBD2 (5 bases). CDR3 size: 15 residues. In germline, CDR1 is SGHKS, CDR2 YYEKEE (reference sequence). The CDR3 sequence: CASSFSGSPTDAQYF. The CDR3 bases are TGTGCCAGCAGCTTTTCGGGGAGCCCAACAGATGCGCAGTATTTT.

The V call is TRBV24-1, the J call TRBJ2-1, with D maybe TRBD1 (5 bases). V dropped 2 bases and J dropped 2 bases, with 12 bases sitting between them. This CDR3 region has 16 residues. CDR1 and CDR2 (germline): KGHDR, SFDVKD. CDR3 bases: TGTGCCACCAGTGATTCGGACATAGGCACCTACAATGAGCAGTTCTTC. Protein sequence: CATSDSDIGTYNEQFF.

This chain links TRBV5-1 with TRBJ1-4; 7 bases agree with TRBD1. Germline CDR1 SGHRS, CDR2 YFSETQ. This CDR3 spans 15 amino acids. V lost 0 bases, J lost 4 bases, and 3 bases stayed unmatched. The DNA of the CDR3 is TGCGCCAGCAGCTTGGCCGGGACAGTTAATGAAAAACTGTTTTTT. Translating it yields CASSLAGTVNEKLFF.

This clonotype was seen many times. The chain joins TRBV4-2 to TRBJ1-6; the D is unclear. The germline gives CDR1 LGHNA, CDR2 YNFKEQ. This CDR3 has 13 residues. Trimming left V 0 bases short and J 4 bases short, with 1 base between. CDR3: CASSQDYNSPLHF. The CDR3 nucleotides read TGTGCCAGCAGCCAAGATTATAATTCACCCCTCCACTTT.

This clonotype has only a few counts. Relative to the germline gene, one junction end is altered; a read error may explain this. The gene calls are TRBV7-7 and TRBJ2-5; 7 bases fit TRBD1. The germline V gene has CDR1 SSHAT and CDR2 FNYEAQ (reference sequence). The CDR3 is 14 residues long. This chain's CDR3 is CASSTQTGSETQYF. In nucleotides, the CDR3 is TGTGCTAGCAGCACTCAGACAGGGAGCGAGACCCAGTACTTC.

The rearrangement joins TRBV6-5 to TRBJ2-3; D uncertain. Germline assignment: CDR1 MNHEY and CDR2 SVGAGI. Trimming cost V 0 bases and J 4 bases, with 14 bases left between them. CDR3 length: 16 residues. The CDR3 coding sequence is TGTGCCAGCAGTTACTCCGGCCCCAATGTGGCAGATACGCAGTATTTT. Residues: CASSYSGPNVADTQYF.

This clonotype was recorded a few times. The chain employs TRBV9 and TRBJ2-1; TRBD2 agrees at 9 bases. With 1 base clipped from V and 8 bases from J, the junction kept 7 bases outside the gene matches. The CDR3 consists of 15 residues. CDR1 is SGDLS and CDR2 is YYNGEE in the germline V gene. CDR3 coding DNA: TGTGCCAGCAGCGTATCGTCTAGCGGGATCGATGAGCAGTTCTTC. It is translated as CASSVSSSGIDEQFF.

CDR3 in DNA: TGTGCCAGCAGTTCCCGACTAGCGGGGGGCAGGGATACGCAGTATTTT. This gives the protein CASSSRLAGGRDTQYF. This rearrangement joins TRBV27 to TRBJ2-3; TRBD2 aligns across 13 bases. CDR1 and CDR2 from the germline V gene are MNHEY and SMNVEV (reference sequence). After removal of 4 bases from V and 6 bases from J, the junction contained 7 bases not matched to a gene. CDR3 length equals 16 residues.

In this sample, this clonotype turned up many times. The rearrangement joins TRBV12-3 or TRBV12-4 to TRBJ2-7, with D perhaps TRBD2 (5 bases). With 6 bases removed from V and 0 bases from J, the gap between germline ends came to 6 bases. The length of the CDR3 is 12 residues. The CDR3 DNA is TGTGCCAGCAGCCGGGGCTCCTACGAGCAGTACTTC. Translating gives CASSRGSYEQYF.

V is TRBV14 and J is TRBJ2-1; tentatively, D is TRBD2 (6 bases). Per germline, CDR1 SGHDN and CDR2 FVKESK. CDR3 length equals 15 residues. The V end lost 4 bases, the J end lost 2 bases, and 12 bases lay between the germline ends. CDR3 DNA sequence: TGTGCCAGCAGCCGTTTAGCGGAGACCTACAATGAGCAGTTCTTC. Its translation: CASSRLAETYNEQFF.

Written as DNA, the CDR3 is TGCAGTGCTAGACATGTTCGCGGGATAGAGACCCAGTACTTC. As protein: CSARHVRGIETQYF. The chain joins TRBV20-1 to TRBJ2-5; D is perhaps TRBD2 (6 bases). The CDR3 sequence is 14 residues long. Between the trimmed V and J ends, which lost 2 bases and 4 bases, there was a span of 14 bases. Germline CDR1 and CDR2: DFQATT and SNEGSKA (reference sequence).

This clonotype was seen a handful of times. The gene calls are TRBV11-1 and TRBJ2-5, with TRBD2 identical over 12 bases. Germline values: CDR1 SGHAT, CDR2 FQDESV (reference sequence). The V and J ends lost 5 bases and 2 bases, in that order; junction bases with no gene match: 18. CDR3 length: 20 residues. The CDR3 nucleotides read TGTGCCAGCAGCCTACGGATGACAGGGTTCGGACTAGCGGGACAAGAGACCCAGTACTTC. Translated, it gives CASSLRMTGFGLAGQETQYF. Filled out from reference TRBV11-1 and TRBJ2-5, the complete variable domain reads EAEVAQSPRYKITEKSQAVAFWCDPISGHATLYWYRQILGQGPELLVQFQDESVVDDSQLPKDRFSAERLKGVDSTLKIQPAELGDSAMYLCASSLRMTGFGLAGQETQYFGPGTRLLVL.

The rearrangement links TRBV11-2 to TRBJ2-3; D is perhaps TRBD1 or TRBD2 (5 bases each). V was shortened by 5 bases and J by 0 bases, with 18 bases between the two germline ends. The CDR3 is 17 amino acids. Germline-derived CDR1 and CDR2 are SGHAT and FQNNGV. The CDR3 DNA sequence: TGTGCCAGCAGCCACAACCGGGGACGAACTAGCACAGATACGCAGTATTTT. Translation: CASSHNRGRTSTDTQYF.

This clonotype was seen a few times. The J gene is TRBJ2-7, the V gene TRBV10-3, with a possible D match to TRBD2 (6 bases). CDR3 length: 13 residues. Germline CDR1 reads ENHRY; CDR2 reads SYGVKD. V lost 8 bases to trimming and J lost 3 bases, with 14 bases between them. The CDR3 region has the DNA TGTGCCATCTGGCGGGACGGCGGCTACGAGCAGTACTTC. Translated, it gives CAIWRDGGYEQYF.

This clonotype was seen repeatedly, ten times or more. The genes are TRBV12-3 or TRBV12-4 and TRBJ2-3, with D perhaps matching TRBD2 (6 bases). The CDR3 runs 14 residues. V gave up 10 bases and J gave up 2 bases, with 16 bases separating them. CDR3 protein: CATATGVHTDTQYF. The CDR3 coding sequence is TGTGCCACCGCGACGGGGGTACACACAGATACGCAGTATTTT.

The chain recombines TRBV11-2 with TRBJ2-6, with D maybe TRBD2 (6 bases). V lost 2 bases and J 4 bases, leaving 9 bases between the germline ends. Germline lookup yields CDR1 SGHAT and CDR2 FQNNGV. The CDR3 is 15 residues long. For the CDR3, the DNA is TGTGCCAGCAGCTTAACAGGAGGGGGGGCCAACGTCCTGACTTTC. As protein: CASSLTGGGANVLTF.

This clonotype was seen more than once but under ten times. The chain recombines TRBV6-5 with TRBJ1-2; D remains ambiguous. This CDR3 has 15 residues. Germline loops: CDR1 MNHEY, CDR2 SVGAGI. V was clipped by 2 bases and J by 0 bases, with 10 bases between them. CDR3 in DNA: TGTGCCAGCAGTTACGGAGGGATCTCTAACTATGGCTACACCTTC. Protein sequence: CASSYGGISNYGYTF.

The chain has TRBV11-3 and TRBJ2-3, with 9 bases lining up with TRBD2. Trimming removed 4 bases from V and 7 bases from J; junction bases left unmatched: 12. The germline V gene encodes CDR1 SGHNT and CDR2 YENEEA. The CDR3 consists of 16 residues. CDR3 residues: CASSYGSGSVRNTQYF. DNA for the CDR3: TGTGCCAGCAGCTATGGTAGCGGGAGCGTACGGAATACGCAGTATTTT.

The gene calls are TRBV5-1 and TRBJ2-7; the D gene is possibly TRBD1 (6 bases). The CDR3 length is 15 residues. The germline V and J ends were trimmed by 0 bases and 5 bases, with 15 bases remaining between them. From germline, CDR1 is SGHRS and CDR2 YFSETQ. The chain's CDR3 is CASSLEVIQGNEQYF. The CDR3 DNA follows: TGCGCCAGCAGCTTGGAGGTTATACAGGGCAACGAGCAGTACTTC.

CDR3 DNA: TGTGCCAGCTCACCTCCTCGGACGGGGCGTCGGGACTATGGCTACACCTTC. This translates into CASSPPRTGRRDYGYTF. The chain recombines TRBV18 with TRBJ1-2; D possibly corresponds to TRBD1 (5 bases). The CDR3 is 17 residues long. Deletions cut 3 bases from V and 3 bases from J, with 20 bases between. Germline loops: CDR1 KGHSH, CDR2 LQKENI.

The chain uses TRBV3-1 and TRBJ1-5; D uncertain. Germline CDR1 LGHDT, CDR2 YNNKEL (reference sequence). V was clipped by 0 bases and J by 3 bases, with 6 bases between them. The CDR3 runs to 14 residues. For the CDR3, the DNA is TGTGCCAGCAGCCAAGATCTAGTCAATCAGCCCCAGCATTTT. Its protein product is CASSQDLVNQPQHF.

In this sample, this clonotype turned up a few times. The chain has TRBV12-3 or TRBV12-4 and TRBJ2-7, with D possibly being TRBD2 (5 bases). V dropped 6 bases and J dropped 2 bases, with 11 bases sitting between them. There are 13 residues in the CDR3. The CDR3 DNA reads as TGTGCCAGCAGCTCGTTACTAGCCTACGAGCAGTACTTC. This sequence encodes CASSSLLAYEQYF.

The chain has TRBV20-1 and TRBJ2-1, with D perhaps being TRBD1 or TRBD2 (5 bases each). The V end was cut by 0 bases, the J end by 10 bases, with 10 bases between. Germline lookup yields CDR1 DFQATT and CDR2 SNEGSKA (reference sequence). The CDR3 has 12 amino acids. The CDR3 loop reads CSARDSWDEQFF. For the CDR3, the DNA is TGCAGTGCTAGAGATTCTTGGGACGAGCAGTTCTTC.

V usage is TRBV5-6 and J usage is TRBJ1-2, with a weak D call TRBD1 (6 bases). Trimming left V 7 bases short and J 4 bases short, with 20 bases between. There are 15 residues in the CDR3. Per germline, CDR1 SGHDT and CDR2 YYEEEE. The DNA of the CDR3 is TGTGCCAGCTTCCCCGGGCAGGGGACTATCTATGGCTACACCTTC. Translation: CASFPGQGTIYGYTF.

The chain recombines TRBV3-1 with TRBJ1-1, with 7 bases identical to TRBD1. The ends lost 3 bases at V and 6 bases at J; junction bases unmatched: 7. Germline CDR1 is LGHDT and CDR2 is YNNKEL (reference sequence). The CDR3 is 14 residues long. This chain's CDR3 is CASSQRDSHPEAFF. The CDR3 DNA reads as TGTGCCAGCAGCCAGCGGGACAGTCATCCTGAAGCTTTCTTT.